The 30 T cell receptor beta chains reported below all come from one sample, sequenced in a study of cytomegalovirus exposure and HLA in healthy donors. PCR was performed using 60 Vbeta and 13 Jbeta primers. Sequencing was performed with immunoSEQ multiplex PCR; in TCRdb, only in-frame clones are kept and a portion is missing. This table has roughly 140,000 clones, approximately 80% appearing once. The specimen was PBMCs. These receptor sequences come from a male donor in good health and CMV-seronegative.

The genes are TRBV30 and TRBJ1-5; 7 bases match TRBD1. Germline V CDR1 and CDR2: GTSNPN, SVGIG (reference sequence). V gave up 1 base and J gave up 5 bases; unmatched junction bases: 8. The CDR3 loop spans 15 amino acids. CDR3 loop: CAWSEGAGSDQPQHF. In nucleotides, the CDR3 is TGTGCCTGGAGTGAGGGGGCAGGGTCCGATCAGCCCCAGCATTTT.

CDR3 amino acids: CASSLGRAGYPLYGYTF. The CDR3 DNA reads as TGTGCCAGCAGCCTGGGCCGGGCAGGGTACCCGCTCTATGGCTACACCTTC. This chain connects TRBV7-8 to TRBJ1-2; tentative D call: TRBD1 (5 bases). V lost 5 bases and J 4 bases, leaving 23 bases between the germline ends. CDR3 length: 17 residues. Germline CDR1 SGHVS, CDR2 FQNEAQ. Looking up the rest from reference TRBV7-8 and TRBJ1-2 gives the full variable domain: GAGVSQSPRYKVAKRGQDVALRCDPISGHVSLFWYQQALGQGPEFLTYFQNEAQLDKSGLPSDRFFAERPEGSVSTLKIQRTQQEDSAVYLCASSLGRAGYPLYGYTFGSGTRLTVV.

The chain recombines TRBV9 with TRBJ1-2, with D hard to call. Germline V gives CDR1 SGDLS, CDR2 YYNGEE. The CDR3 consists of 13 residues. Deletions cut 4 bases from V and 1 base from J, with 8 bases between. CDR3 in DNA: TGTGCCAGCAGCTTCGGAGATAACTATGGCTACACCTTC. It encodes CASSFGDNYGYTF.

This clone has more than one count but fewer than ten. The genes are TRBV2 and TRBJ1-5, with no clear D. Germline V gives CDR1 SNHLY, CDR2 FYNNEI. This CDR3 spans 14 amino acids. The germline V and J ends were trimmed by 4 bases and 6 bases, with 13 bases remaining between them. The CDR3 here is CASSVAGLVQPQHF. CDR3 nucleotide sequence: TGTGCCAGCAGTGTCGCGGGGTTGGTTCAGCCCCAGCATTTT.

The CDR3 spells CASSFGGSQPQHF. DNA for the CDR3: TGTGCCAGCAGTTTTGGGGGGAGTCAGCCCCAGCATTTT. The genes are TRBV27 and TRBJ1-5; D may be TRBD1 (5 bases). CDR3 length: 13 amino acids. The V end was cut by 3 bases, the J end by 6 bases, with 9 bases between. Germline CDR1 and CDR2: MNHEY and SMNVEV (reference sequence).

This chain joins TRBV6-5 and TRBJ2-7; 8 nucleotides match TRBD2. V dropped 3 bases and J dropped 3; count of bases not matched to a gene: 7. CDR1 and CDR2 (germline): MNHEY, SVGAGI. The CDR3 is 15 amino acids. CDR3 protein: CASSYSPGTSYEQYF. For the CDR3, the DNA is TGTGCCAGCAGTTATAGTCCTGGGACTAGCTACGAGCAGTACTTC.

This chain uses TRBV6-5 with TRBJ2-7; D is perhaps TRBD1 (5 bases). This CDR3 is 14 amino acids long. Trimming shortened V by 6 bases and J by 2 bases, and 14 bases separated the two germline ends. Germline V lookup: CDR1 MNHEY, CDR2 SVGAGI. In nucleotides, the CDR3 is TGTGCCAGCAGCAAGCAGGGTCCCCCCTACGAGCAGTACTTC. Protein sequence: CASSKQGPPYEQYF.

A few counts support this clone. The chain employs TRBV4-3 and TRBJ2-6, with D possibly TRBD1 on 6 matching bases. The V gene lost 3 bases and the J gene lost 2 bases, with 11 bases spanning the gap. CDR1 is LGHNA, CDR2 YSLEER, per germline. The CDR3 is made up of 16 amino acids. For the CDR3, the DNA is TGCGCCAGCAGCCATGCAGGGGACCCTGGGGCCAACGTCCTGACTTTC. Protein sequence: CASSHAGDPGANVLTF.

The chain combines TRBV27 with TRBJ1-5; D possibly corresponds to TRBD1 (5 bases). V lost 8 bases and J 2 bases, leaving 19 bases between the germline ends. CDR3 length: 16 residues. Looked up from germline, CDR1 is MNHEY and CDR2 is SMNVEV (reference sequence). Here the CDR3 reads CASHPGNQLGNQPQHF. The CDR3 DNA sequence: TGTGCCAGCCATCCAGGGAATCAGTTGGGCAATCAGCCCCAGCATTTT.

This clone has just a few counts. This chain links TRBV7-9 with TRBJ1-5; D gene uncertain. The germline V gene encodes CDR1 SEHNR and CDR2 FQNEAQ (reference sequence). V was clipped by 1 base and J by 7 bases, with 8 bases between them. The length of the CDR3 is 13 residues. In DNA, the CDR3 is TGTGCCAGCAGCTTAGGAAATAGCCAGCCCCAGCATTTT. This gives the protein CASSLGNSQPQHF.

This clone is a singleton in its sample. The V and J genes are TRBV30 and TRBJ1-2; 8 bases align to TRBD1. Germline values: CDR1 GTSNPN, CDR2 SVGIG (reference sequence). This CDR3 has 12 amino acids. The junction had 2 bases not matched to a gene; V was cut back by 0 bases and J by 8 bases. This CDR3 is CAWSVQGGGYTF. The CDR3, as DNA: TGTGCCTGGAGTGTACAGGGGGGGGGCTACACCTTC. The variable domain in full, completed from reference TRBV30 and TRBJ1-2, reads SQTIHQWPATLVQPVGSPLSLECTVEGTSNPNLYWYRQAAGRGLQLLFYSVGIGQISSEVPQNLSASRPQDRQFILSSKKLLLSDSGFYLCAWSVQGGGYTFGSGTRLTVV.

This rearrangement joins TRBV2 to TRBJ2-2; unclear D gene. The CDR3 has 13 residues. Per germline, CDR1 SNHLY and CDR2 FYNNEI. V lost 6 bases to trimming and J lost 8 bases, with 13 bases between them. CDR3 sequence (DNA): TGTGCCAGCAGCGGAGAGGTCGGGGGGGAGCTGTTTTTT. It translates to CASSGEVGGELFF.

The chain combines TRBV29-1 with TRBJ2-1; weak D call: TRBD2 (5 bases). The CDR3 length is 13 residues. The germline V gene encodes CDR1 SQVTM and CDR2 ANQGSEA. Trimming removed 4 bases at V and 1 base at J, with 8 bases between. The CDR3 sequence: CSVVRESYNEQFF. For the CDR3, the DNA is TGCAGCGTTGTTAGGGAGTCCTACAATGAGCAGTTCTTC.

This clone has a single count. V and J are TRBV28 and TRBJ2-7; D is perhaps TRBD2 (6 bases). Germline CDR1 MDHEN, CDR2 SYDVKM. CDR3 length: 13 amino acids. V was shortened by 2 bases and J by 4 bases, with 9 bases between the two germline ends. The CDR3 loop reads CASSLSGPYEQYF. Here the CDR3 DNA reads TGTGCCAGCAGTTTAAGCGGGCCATACGAGCAGTACTTC.

This sequence joins TRBV19 and TRBJ1-1, with a possible D match to TRBD1 (5 bases). Trimming took off 9 bases at V and 1 base at J, with 15 bases between the two ends. The germline V gene has CDR1 LNHDA and CDR2 SQIVND (reference sequence). The CDR3 consists of 14 residues. Here the CDR3 reads CASAFGQGNTEAFF. The DNA for the CDR3 is TGTGCCAGCGCCTTCGGGCAGGGGAACACTGAAGCTTTCTTT.

The chain uses TRBV27 and TRBJ2-2; the match to TRBD2 covers 9 bases. Germline V lookup: CDR1 MNHEY, CDR2 SMNVEV (reference sequence). The CDR3 has 15 amino acids. Trimming cost V 4 bases and J 6 bases; bases outside gene matches: 6. CDR3 nucleotides: TGTGCCAGCAGTTACTCGGGACTAGCATCCGGGGAGCTGTTTTTT. It encodes CASSYSGLASGELFF.

This clone was seen only a few times. CDR3 in DNA: TGTGCCAGTAGTATGTATCTAGTTGGCCCAAGTCGGGAGCTGTTTTTT. The encoded protein is CASSMYLVGPSRELFF. V and J are TRBV19 and TRBJ2-2; D unresolved. The CDR3 has 16 amino acids. The V end was cut by 3 bases, the J end by 9 bases, with 20 bases between. Germline assignment: CDR1 LNHDA and CDR2 SQIVND (reference sequence).

This clone was observed a handful of times. The chain links TRBV4-1 to TRBJ2-1; maybe TRBD2 (7 bases). CDR3 length: 15 residues. Germline CDR1 MGHRA, CDR2 YSYEKL. With 3 bases removed from V and 4 bases from J, the gap between germline ends came to 13 bases. The CDR3 DNA reads TGCGCCAGCAGCCAGGGGAGGGGGAGTTACAATGAGCAGTTCTTC. Protein sequence: CASSQGRGSYNEQFF.

The chain combines TRBV6-5 with TRBJ1-2; D call uncertain. This CDR3 is 11 amino acids long. V lost 7 bases and J lost 8, with 11 bases in between. Germline V gene data show CDR1 as MNHEY and CDR2 as SVGAGI. DNA of the CDR3: TGTGCCAGCACCTCAGGCCGGGGCTACACCTTC. Translation gives CASTSGRGYTF.

This clone was observed a few times. The chain employs TRBV6-5 and TRBJ2-3; 8 bases map to TRBD1. The CDR3 is made up of 14 amino acids. V gave up 4 bases and J gave up 4 bases; unmatched junction bases: 4. Germline CDR1 MNHEY, CDR2 SVGAGI. The CDR3 bases are TGTGCCAGCAGTTGGAACAGGGGGGCAGATACGCAGTATTTT. Encoded protein: CASSWNRGADTQYF.

The rearrangement links TRBV11-2 to TRBJ2-5, with 10 bases identical to TRBD2. Germline V lookup: CDR1 SGHAT, CDR2 FQNNGV. The V gene end was trimmed by 2 bases and the J gene end by 5 bases; junction bases not matched to a gene: 14. The CDR3 contains 18 residues. The CDR3 DNA sequence: TGTGCCAGCAGCTTATCATGGCTAGCGGGAGTAAGAAAGGAGACCCAGTACTTC. Its translation: CASSLSWLAGVRKETQYF.

The V and J genes are TRBV5-1 and TRBJ2-7; tentative D call: TRBD2 (5 bases). V lost 1 base, J lost 3 bases, and 14 bases lay in between. CDR1 is SGHRS, CDR2 YFSETQ, per germline. The CDR3 covers 15 residues. DNA for the CDR3: TGCGCCAGCAGCTTGCTAGGGCTAGCAGGCTACGAGCAGTACTTC. Translated: CASSLLGLAGYEQYF.

The genes are TRBV30 and TRBJ2-7, with a weak D call TRBD2 (7 bases). The length of the CDR3 is 14 residues. In germline, CDR1 is GTSNPN, CDR2 SVGIG (reference sequence). Trimming took 0 bases from V and 7 from J, leaving 16 bases between them. The chain's CDR3 is CAWSVKGGVLEQYF. In DNA form, the CDR3 reads TGTGCCTGGAGTGTAAAAGGGGGGGTCCTGGAGCAGTACTTC.

This clone was counted only a few times. Other DNA sequences within the sample encode an identical CDR3. The chain has TRBV19 and TRBJ1-1; a weak D match, TRBD1 (6 bases). The CDR3 spans 12 residues. The germline V gene has CDR1 LNHDA and CDR2 SQIVND (reference sequence). The V end lost 6 bases, the J end lost 1 base, and 6 bases lay between the germline ends. Written as DNA, the CDR3 is TGTGCCAGTAGGACAGGGAACACTGAAGCTTTCTTT. Its translation: CASRTGNTEAFF.

The gene calls are TRBV19 and TRBJ2-7, with TRBD1 as a possible D gene (6 bases). Trimming took 9 bases from V and 6 from J, leaving 18 bases between them. CDR3 size: 13 residues. Germline CDR1 reads LNHDA; CDR2 reads SQIVND (reference sequence). The CDR3: CASTSRGYGEQYF. The CDR3 DNA reads as TGTGCCAGCACCAGTAGGGGGTACGGCGAGCAGTACTTC.

The CDR3 spells CASSVGETQYF. The CDR3 DNA follows: TGTGCCAGCAGTGTCGGGGAGACCCAGTACTTC. The chain joins TRBV25-1 to TRBJ2-5, with unresolved D. Germline CDR1 reads MGHDK; CDR2 reads SYGVNS. The CDR3 totals 11 residues. V gave up 4 bases and J gave up 5 bases, with 5 bases separating them.

This chain joins TRBV4-1 and TRBJ2-1, with D tentatively TRBD2 (6 bases). The germline gives CDR1 MGHRA, CDR2 YSYEKL. The CDR3 consists of 14 residues. V lost 5 bases to trimming and J lost 10 bases, with 18 bases between them. As DNA, the CDR3 is TGCGCCAGCAGCGTCTTGGGACTCCAAAGGGAGCAGTTCTTC. Amino acid sequence: CASSVLGLQREQFF.

This chain connects TRBV7-3 to TRBJ2-7; TRBD2 agrees at 8 bases. The end of the DNA fits TRBJ2-5 better, so the J call may be wrong. The CDR3 runs to 18 residues. Per germline, CDR1 SGHTA and CDR2 FQGTGA. In DNA form, the CDR3 reads TGTGCCAGCAGCCTCCGTGGATCGAGCGGGAGTGGGGTAGAGACCCAGTACTTC. As protein: CASSLRGSSGSGVETQYF.

The V call is TRBV28, the J call TRBJ2-6; D call uncertain. This CDR3 spans 14 amino acids. With 10 bases removed from V and 0 bases from J, the gap between germline ends came to 10 bases. Germline V gene data show CDR1 as MDHEN and CDR2 as SYDVKM. CDR3 nucleotide sequence: TGTGCCACCTCAAGGAGCTCTGGGGCCAACGTCCTGACTTTC. It encodes CATSRSSGANVLTF.

The J gene is TRBJ2-7, the V gene TRBV11-3; TRBD1 matches 7 bases. There are 14 residues in the CDR3. Germline CDR1 SGHNT, CDR2 YENEEA. The V and J ends lost 5 bases and 0 bases, in that order; junction bases with no gene match: 4. In DNA form, the CDR3 reads TGTGCCAGCAGCATGGGACAGAACTCCTACGAGCAGTACTTC. It translates to CASSMGQNSYEQYF.